This is a list of T cell receptor beta chains from one sample in a study of response to subunit inactivated influenza vaccine. TCRdb called the RT-PCR reads again in MiXCR, with one record for every CDR3 protein. The table records about half a million distinct CDR3 sequences, less than 30% of them present only once. Sample: CD4+ T cells sorted from PBMCs, taken around 5 days after vaccination. The receptor source for this set is a man in his fifties who received an inactivated influenza vaccine. The CDR3 runs from the conserved cysteine through the conserved F or W. For some rows the clone size is stated as once, few or many, or as a class when expanded; others skip it.

v_call	j_call	clone_size	cdr3_aa
TRBV6-2/TRBV6-3	TRBJ2-1	few	CASSSNDRAFYYEQFF
TRBV29-1	TRBJ2-7	few	CSVAPYVGSLNEQYF
TRBV7-9	TRBJ2-2	-	CASSLELGTGELFF
TRBV7-2	TRBJ2-1	few	CASSRLTDLSYNEQFF
TRBV11-2	TRBJ2-1	-	CASSLWGGRAYEQFF
TRBV11-2	TRBJ2-3	medium-sized	CASSLLGFADTQYF
TRBV19	TRBJ2-1	-	CASSIATGSYNEQFF
TRBV20-1	TRBJ2-1	few	CSARSQRESSRTEQFF
TRBV28	TRBJ2-7	few	CASSTQGIYEQYF
TRBV20-1	TRBJ1-5	few	CSASRAASPQHF
TRBV7-9	TRBJ2-7	few	CASSPGLAGSLDF
TRBV5-1	TRBJ1-1	-	CASSLAGDKNTEAFF
TRBV18	TRBJ1-2	few	CASSRQGPSNYGYTF
TRBV12-3/TRBV12-4	TRBJ2-7	few	CASSFRDPFYEQYF
TRBV20-1	TRBJ2-3	few	CSARDRLAGRGFLDTQYF
TRBV6-2/TRBV6-3	TRBJ2-3	-	CASKAYRDTDTQYF
TRBV6-5	TRBJ2-5	-	CASSSILTRGQETQYF
TRBV2	TRBJ2-2	-	CASSEEQGANTGELFF
TRBV20-1	TRBJ1-1	-	CSAAPGTGDTEAFF
TRBV20-1	TRBJ2-7	few	CSARNFYEQYF
TRBV7-9	TRBJ1-2	few	CASSPLDYGYTF
TRBV20-1	TRBJ2-1	few	CSAGLAGQNEQFF
TRBV29-1	TRBJ2-7	-	CSVVRLAGGLEQYF
TRBV20-1	TRBJ2-3	-	CSAGLAVAADTQYF
TRBV29-1	TRBJ2-1	-	CSVDGNNEQFF
TRBV7-2	TRBJ2-1	-	CASSLNFAGGEQFF
TRBV5-1	TRBJ2-1	-	CASSARLAGGLRFF
TRBV4-3	TRBJ2-3	few	CASSSQGALDTQYF
TRBV2	TRBJ2-1	-	CASSGRLAEAYNEQFF
TRBV12-3/TRBV12-4	TRBJ1-4	-	CASSLGSRNEKLFF
TRBV10-3	TRBJ2-3	many	CAISDGLGDTQYF
TRBV20-1	TRBJ2-7	-	CSASLPSGTGEQYF
TRBV7-9	TRBJ2-7	-	CASSSLAGGSSYEQYF
TRBV9	TRBJ2-5	-	CASSVAAGRGETQYF
TRBV7-9	TRBJ2-7	few	CASSLSQGPYEQYF